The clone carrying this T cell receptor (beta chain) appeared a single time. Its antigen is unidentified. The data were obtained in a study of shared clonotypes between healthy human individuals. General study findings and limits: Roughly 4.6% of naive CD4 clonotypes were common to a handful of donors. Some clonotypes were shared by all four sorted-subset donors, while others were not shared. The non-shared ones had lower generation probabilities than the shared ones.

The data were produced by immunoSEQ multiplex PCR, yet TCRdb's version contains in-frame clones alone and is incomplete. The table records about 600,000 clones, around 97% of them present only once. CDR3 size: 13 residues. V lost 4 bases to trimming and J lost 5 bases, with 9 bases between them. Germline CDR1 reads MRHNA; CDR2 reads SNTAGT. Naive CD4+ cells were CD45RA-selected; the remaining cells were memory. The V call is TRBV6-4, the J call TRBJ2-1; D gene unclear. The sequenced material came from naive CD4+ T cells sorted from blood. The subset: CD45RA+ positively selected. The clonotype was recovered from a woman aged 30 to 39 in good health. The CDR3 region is CASSGNRNNEQFF. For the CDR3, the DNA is TGTGCCAGCAGTGGTAATAGAAACAATGAGCAGTTCTTC.